This TCR beta chain is from a study of glioma-infiltrating T cells after dendritic cell vaccination. As for the study in general: Between about 2002 and 2013, patients got autologous tumor lysate-pulsed dendritic cell vaccines. The vaccine used monocyte-derived dendritic cells pulsed overnight with autologous tumor lysate.

The primer mix had 60 V beta and 13 J beta primers. Clones were sequenced by immunoSEQ multiplex PCR, and TCRdb holds only the in-frame ones, with some missing. The sample includes approximately 48,000 clones, approximately 85% of them seen just once. The source was blood, collected before dendritic cell vaccination. This TCR came from a human donor with glioblastoma.

The CDR3 sequence: CASTTTGTGRETQYF. For the CDR3, the DNA is TGTGCCAGCACTACCACCGGGACAGGGCGAGAGACCCAGTACTTC. The chain recombines TRBV2 with TRBJ2-5; the match to TRBD1 covers 9 bases. Looked up from germline, CDR1 is SNHLY and CDR2 is FYNNEI. Unmatched junction bases numbered 10, after V lost 7 bases and J lost 4 bases. The CDR3 runs to 15 residues.